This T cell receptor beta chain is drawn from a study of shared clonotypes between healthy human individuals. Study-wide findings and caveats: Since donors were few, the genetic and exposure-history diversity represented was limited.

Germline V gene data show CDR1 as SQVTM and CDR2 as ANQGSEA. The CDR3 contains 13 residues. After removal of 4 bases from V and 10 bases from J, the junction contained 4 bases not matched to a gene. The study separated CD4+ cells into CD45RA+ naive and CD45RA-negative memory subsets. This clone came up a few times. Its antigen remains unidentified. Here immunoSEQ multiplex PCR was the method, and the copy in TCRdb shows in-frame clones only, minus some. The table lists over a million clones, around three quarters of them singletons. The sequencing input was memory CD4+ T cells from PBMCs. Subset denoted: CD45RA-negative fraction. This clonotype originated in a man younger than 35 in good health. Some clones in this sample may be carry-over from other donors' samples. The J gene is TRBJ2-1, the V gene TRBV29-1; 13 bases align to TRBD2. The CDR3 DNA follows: TGCAGCGTTGGGACTAGCGGGAGAAGGGAGCAGTTCTTC. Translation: CSVGTSGRREQFF.